The 4 T cell receptor beta chains below come from one sample, sequenced in a study of shared clonotypes between healthy human individuals. Profiled with immunoSEQ multiplex PCR; TCRdb holds only in-frame clones, not every one. Of over 950,000 clones listed, approximately 75% are singletons. Material for sequencing was memory CD4+ T cells from PBMCs. Sample subset: CD45RA-negative fraction. Receptors were obtained from a man in his late teens or twenties in good health. Some clones in this sample may be carry-over from other donors' samples.

The chain links TRBV4-1 to TRBJ2-1, with D uncertain. The CDR3 length is 13 residues. With 2 bases removed from V and 12 bases from J, the gap between germline ends came to 14 bases. Germline V gene data show CDR1 as MGHRA and CDR2 as YSYEKL. The CDR3 DNA is TGCGCCAGCAGCCAAATCAATAGGCGCGGGCAGTTCTTC. This codes for CASSQINRRGQFF.

The rearrangement uses TRBV28 and TRBJ1-2, with D perhaps matching TRBD1 (5 bases). Germline-derived CDR1 and CDR2 are MDHEN and SYDVKM. The V end lost 5 bases, the J end lost 8 bases, and 18 bases lay between the germline ends. CDR3 size: 14 residues. CDR3 region: CASSLPGPRRGYTF. CDR3 nucleotide sequence: TGTGCCAGCAGTCTACCGGGACCCAGGAGGGGCTACACCTTC.

The chain joins TRBV2 to TRBJ1-5; D might be TRBD1 (6 bases). The germline V gene has CDR1 SNHLY and CDR2 FYNNEI. V was clipped by 6 bases and J by 6 bases, with 15 bases between them. This CDR3 is built from 14 residues. CDR3 nucleotides: TGTGCCAGCAGGTTAGGGGGAGGGGGTCAGCCCCAGCATTTT. This gives the protein CASRLGGGGQPQHF.

This chain links TRBV5-1 with TRBJ2-2; no firm D call. Germline lookup yields CDR1 SGHRS and CDR2 YFSETQ. This CDR3 has 16 residues. V lost 4 bases to trimming and J lost 1 base, with 14 bases between them. CDR3 coding DNA: TGCGCCAGCAGCCAGGATTTCGGCAGGAACACCGGGGAGCTGTTTTTT. Its protein product is CASSQDFGRNTGELFF.